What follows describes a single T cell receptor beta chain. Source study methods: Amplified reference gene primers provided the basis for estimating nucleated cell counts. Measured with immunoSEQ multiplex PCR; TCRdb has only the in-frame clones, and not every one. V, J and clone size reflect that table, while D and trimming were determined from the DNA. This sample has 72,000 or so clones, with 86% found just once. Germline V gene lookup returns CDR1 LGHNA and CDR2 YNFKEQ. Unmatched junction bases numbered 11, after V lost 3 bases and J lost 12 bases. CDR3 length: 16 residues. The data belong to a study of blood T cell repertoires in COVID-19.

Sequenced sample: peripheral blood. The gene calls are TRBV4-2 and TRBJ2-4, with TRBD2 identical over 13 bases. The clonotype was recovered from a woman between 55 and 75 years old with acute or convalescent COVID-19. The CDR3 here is CASSQTSGGTKGAQYF. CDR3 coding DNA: TGTGCCAGCAGCCAGACTAGCGGGGGGACAAAAGGGGCTCAGTACTTC.